This is a list of T cell receptor beta chains from one sample in a study of kidney transplant recipient with SARS-CoV-2 infection. TCRdb analysed the reads with MiXCR anew, one entry per CDR3 protein. The sample lists 250,000 or so distinct CDR3 sequences; around 26% were seen once. The sequenced sample was a blood sample, obtained at baseline and on roughly day 110 from a kidney transplant recipient. The receptors here all came from a male patient in his thirties who had COVID-19 and was a kidney transplant recipient. A share of the T cells may be of graft donor origin. CDR3s include the opening cysteine and the closing phenylalanine or tryptophan.

CDR3 length	V gene	J gene	CDR3 protein
18	TRBV3-1	TRBJ2-2	CASSGVGPISGLTGELFF
14	TRBV19	TRBJ1-4	CASTFEAGNEKLFF
16	TRBV30	TRBJ1-2	CAWMDVRYRKTYGYTF
14	TRBV6-6	TRBJ1-4	CASSYPAAGEKLFF
15	TRBV30	TRBJ2-1	CAWSPGLAGLNEQFF
16	TRBV6-2/TRBV6-3	TRBJ1-4	CASSYSTGYTNEKLFF
13	TRBV6-4	TRBJ2-7	CASSAGGSYEQYF
15	TRBV2	TRBJ2-5	CASSDGTGSQETQYF
17	TRBV11-1	TRBJ1-2	CASSLSSKAGKTYGYTF
16	TRBV18	TRBJ1-6	CASSPPSQGQNSPLHF
12	TRBV2	TRBJ1-2	CASMTGFGGYTF
18	TRBV3-1	TRBJ2-2	CASSPMNPISGLTGELFF
15	TRBV5-1	TRBJ2-2	CASSFSSGSTGELFF
17	TRBV11-3	TRBJ1-2	CASSVWCDLGKTYGYTF
17	TRBV6-5	TRBJ2-2	CASSYSPPGQITGELFF